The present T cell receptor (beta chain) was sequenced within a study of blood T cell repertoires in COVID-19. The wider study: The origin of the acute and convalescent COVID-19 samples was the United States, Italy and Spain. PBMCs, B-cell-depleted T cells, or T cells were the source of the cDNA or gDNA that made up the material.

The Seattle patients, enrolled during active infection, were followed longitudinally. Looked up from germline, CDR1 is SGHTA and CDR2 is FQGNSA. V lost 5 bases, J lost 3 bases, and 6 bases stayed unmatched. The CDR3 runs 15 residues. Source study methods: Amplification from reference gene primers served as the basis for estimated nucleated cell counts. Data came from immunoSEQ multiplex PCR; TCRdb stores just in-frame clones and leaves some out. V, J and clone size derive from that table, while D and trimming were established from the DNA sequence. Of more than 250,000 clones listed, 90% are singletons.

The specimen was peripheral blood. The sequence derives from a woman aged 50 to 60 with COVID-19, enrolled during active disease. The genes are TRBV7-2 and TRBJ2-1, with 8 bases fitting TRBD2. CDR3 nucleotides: TGTGCCAGCAGCCAACTAGCGGTTCTCTACAATGAGCAGTTCTTC. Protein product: CASSQLAVLYNEQFF.